These 14 T cell receptor beta chains originate from one sample sequenced in a study of blood T cell repertoires in COVID-19. The assay was immunoSEQ multiplex PCR, and TCRdb's table has in-frame clones only and misses some. The sample consists of some 140,000 clones, under 85% of them appearing once. Sequenced input: PBMCs or T cells enriched from blood (not recorded which). These receptors all come from a man in his thirties or forties who had recovered from COVID-19.

For the CDR3, the DNA is TGTGCCAGCAGTTCTCGCCAGGGCGATGAAAAACTGTTTTTT. This codes for CASSSRQGDEKLFF. This rearrangement joins TRBV5-4 to TRBJ1-4; possible D gene TRBD1, 5 bases. Between the trimmed V and J ends, which lost 5 bases and 6 bases, there was a span of 14 bases. This CDR3 is 14 amino acids long. Per germline, CDR1 SGHNT and CDR2 YYREEE (reference sequence).

The DNA of the CDR3 is TGTGCCACCAGCCTAGGGGGAGCGGGGGTTAGCACAGATACGCAGTATTTT. Translation gives CATSLGGAGVSTDTQYF. The chain uses TRBV24-1 and TRBJ2-3; 8 bases fit TRBD2. Germline V CDR1 and CDR2: KGHDR, SFDVKD. The length of the CDR3 is 17 residues. The V segment lost 7 bases and the J segment 0 bases; nucleotides outside the gene matches: 11.

The J gene is TRBJ2-3, the V gene TRBV19, with D maybe TRBD2 (6 bases). This CDR3 has 18 amino acids. The V gene lost 5 bases and the J gene lost 2 bases, with 23 bases spanning the gap. The V gene's germline CDR1 is LNHDA and CDR2 SQIVND (reference sequence). For the CDR3, the DNA is TGTGCCAGTAGTGATGGGACTTTTTTCCGGCCTACCACAGATACGCAGTATTTT. It yields the protein CASSDGTFFRPTTDTQYF.

V gene TRBV5-1 combines with J gene TRBJ2-7; TRBD2 aligns across 8 bases. Per germline, CDR1 SGHRS and CDR2 YFSETQ. This CDR3 has 16 residues. The V gene end was trimmed by 4 bases and the J gene end by 6 bases; junction bases not matched to a gene: 15. CDR3 sequence: CASSPFGERESAEQYF. The DNA of the CDR3 is TGCGCCAGCAGCCCTTTTGGGGAGCGGGAGTCCGCCGAGCAGTACTTC.

V gene TRBV28 combines with J gene TRBJ1-5; D gene ambiguous. V dropped 2 bases and J dropped 3 bases, with 8 bases sitting between them. This CDR3 has 14 amino acids. CDR1 and CDR2 (germline): MDHEN, SYDVKM. The CDR3: CASSLLGNNQPQHF. For the CDR3, the DNA is TGTGCCAGCAGTTTACTCGGTAACAATCAGCCCCAGCATTTT.

The chain carries TRBV5-1 and TRBJ2-5; unclear D gene. In germline, CDR1 is SGHRS, CDR2 YFSETQ. CDR3 length: 15 amino acids. Trimming took off 0 bases at V and 5 bases at J, with 14 bases between the two ends. CDR3 region: CASSLGQSQGETQYF. For the CDR3, the DNA is TGCGCCAGCAGCTTGGGACAATCCCAAGGCGAGACCCAGTACTTC.

This clone showed up just once. The chain links TRBV7-2 to TRBJ2-3; 7 bases match TRBD1. J gave up 5 bases and V 5 bases, and 4 bases lay outside the gene matches. The CDR3 has 13 residues. CDR1 is SGHTA and CDR2 is FQGNSA in the germline V gene. The CDR3 sequence is CASSRGRIDTQYF. The CDR3 DNA reads as TGTGCCAGCAGCAGGGGGCGTATAGATACGCAGTATTTT. Based on the CDR3 plus reference TRBV7-2 and TRBJ2-3, the full variable domain is GAGVSQSPSNKVTEKGKDVELRCDPISGHTALYWYRQSLGQGLEFLIYFQGNSAPDKSGLPSDRFSAERTGGSVSTLTIQRTQQEDSAVYLCASSRGRIDTQYFGPGTRLTVL.

This chain uses TRBV7-3 with TRBJ1-1; D might be TRBD1 (6 bases). This CDR3 is built from 15 residues. V was pared by 0 bases and J by 1 base, with 9 bases between. Germline V gives CDR1 SGHTA, CDR2 FQGTGA. The DNA of the CDR3 is TGTGCCAGCAGCTTAACCGGACAGACGAACACTGAAGCTTTCTTT. Translating gives CASSLTGQTNTEAFF.

There are a few counts of this clone. The rearrangement joins TRBV10-3 to TRBJ2-7, with D perhaps matching TRBD1 (6 bases). The CDR3 extends over 13 amino acids. Germline V lookup: CDR1 ENHRY, CDR2 SYGVKD. V was clipped by 5 bases and J by 3 bases, with 11 bases between them. The CDR3, as DNA: TGTGCCATCAGTTCTACAGGGAACTACGAGCAGTACGTC. It is translated as CAISSTGNYEQYV.

This rearrangement joins TRBV24-1 to TRBJ2-1; D remains unclear. This CDR3 contains 15 residues. V dropped 3 bases and J dropped 5 bases, with 13 bases sitting between them. Germline CDR1 is KGHDR and CDR2 is SFDVKD. The CDR3 DNA is TGTGCCACCAGTGATATCGGAGTTAGAGACAATGAGCAGTTCTTC. This gives the protein CATSDIGVRDNEQFF.

The table lists this clone with a count of one. The genes are TRBV6-5 and TRBJ2-2; 9 nucleotides align to TRBD1. After removal of 3 bases from V and 5 bases from J, the junction contained 4 bases not matched to a gene. The CDR3 is made up of 15 amino acids. Germline V CDR1 and CDR2: MNHEY, SVGAGI. The CDR3 DNA reads as TGTGCCAGCAGTTATGGACAGGGGCGTACCGGGGAGCTGTTTTTT. Protein: CASSYGQGRTGELFF.

This clone was counted between two and nine times. The V and J genes are TRBV25-1 and TRBJ1-6, with unresolved D. V shed 3 bases and J shed 9 bases, with 12 bases lying between them. Germline CDR1 is MGHDK and CDR2 is SYGVNS. The CDR3 sequence is 14 residues long. The CDR3 spells CASSDEVRGSPLHF. CDR3 coding DNA: TGTGCCAGCAGTGATGAGGTCCGGGGTTCACCCCTCCACTTT.

V and J are TRBV29-1 and TRBJ1-4, with D maybe TRBD1 (5 bases). Per the germline V gene, CDR1 is SQVTM and CDR2 is ANQGSEA. CDR3 length equals 13 residues. V lost 5 bases and J lost 4, with 11 bases in between. The CDR3 region is CSVKRDFNEKLFF. The CDR3 nucleotides are TGCAGCGTTAAAAGGGACTTTAATGAAAAACTGTTTTTT.

The chain links TRBV6-6 to TRBJ2-7, with a tentative D call TRBD1 (6 bases). The length of the CDR3 is 15 residues. Trimming shortened V by 0 bases and J by 3 bases, and 12 bases separated the two germline ends. The germline gives CDR1 MNHNY, CDR2 SVGAGI (reference sequence). The CDR3 DNA sequence: TGTGCCAGCAGTTACTCGGACGACAGGATCTACGAGCAGTACGTC. Its translation: CASSYSDDRIYEQYV.